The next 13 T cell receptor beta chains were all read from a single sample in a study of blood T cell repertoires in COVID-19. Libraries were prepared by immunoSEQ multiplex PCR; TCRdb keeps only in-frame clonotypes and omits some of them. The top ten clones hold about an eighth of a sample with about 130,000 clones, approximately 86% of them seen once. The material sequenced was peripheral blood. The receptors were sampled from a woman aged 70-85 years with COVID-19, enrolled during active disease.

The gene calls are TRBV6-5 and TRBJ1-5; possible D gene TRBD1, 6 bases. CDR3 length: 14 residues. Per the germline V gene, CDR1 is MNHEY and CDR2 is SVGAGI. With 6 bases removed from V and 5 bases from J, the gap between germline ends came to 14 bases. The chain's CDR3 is CASRASGEYQPQHF. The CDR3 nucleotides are TGTGCCAGCAGAGCGTCAGGGGAATATCAGCCCCAGCATTTT.

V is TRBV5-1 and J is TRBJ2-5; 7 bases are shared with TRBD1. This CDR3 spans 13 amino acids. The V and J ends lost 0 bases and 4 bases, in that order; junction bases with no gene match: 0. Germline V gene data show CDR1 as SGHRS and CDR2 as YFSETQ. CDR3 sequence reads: CASSLGTGETQYF. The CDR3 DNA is TGCGCCAGCAGCTTGGGGACAGGAGAGACCCAGTACTTC.

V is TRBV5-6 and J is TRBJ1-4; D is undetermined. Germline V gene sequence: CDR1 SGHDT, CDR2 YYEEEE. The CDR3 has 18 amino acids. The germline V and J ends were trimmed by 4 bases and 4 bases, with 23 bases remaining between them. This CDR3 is CASSPLPKQDWINEKLFF. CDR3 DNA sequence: TGTGCCAGCAGCCCCCTCCCTAAGCAGGATTGGATTAATGAAAAACTGTTTTTT.

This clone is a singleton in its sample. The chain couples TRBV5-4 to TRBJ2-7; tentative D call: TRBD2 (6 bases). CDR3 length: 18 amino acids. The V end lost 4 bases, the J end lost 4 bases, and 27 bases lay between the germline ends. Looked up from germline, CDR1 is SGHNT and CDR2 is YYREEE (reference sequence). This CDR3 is CASSRGRPLSGAVYEQYF. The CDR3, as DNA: TGTGCCAGCAGCCGGGGGAGACCACTATCCGGTGCAGTGTACGAGCAGTACTTC.

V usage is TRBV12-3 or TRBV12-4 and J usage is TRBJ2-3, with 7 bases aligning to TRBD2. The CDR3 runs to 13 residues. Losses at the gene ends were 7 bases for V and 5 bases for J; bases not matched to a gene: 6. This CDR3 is CASMASGIDTQYF. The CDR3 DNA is TGTGCCAGCATGGCTAGCGGAATAGATACGCAGTATTTT.

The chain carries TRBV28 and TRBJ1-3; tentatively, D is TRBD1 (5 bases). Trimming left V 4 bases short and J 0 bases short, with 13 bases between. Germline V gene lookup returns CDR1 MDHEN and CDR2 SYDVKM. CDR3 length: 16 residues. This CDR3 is CASSSGRGNSGNTIYF. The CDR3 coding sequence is TGTGCCAGCAGTTCGGGGCGGGGGAACTCTGGAAACACCATATATTTT.

CDR3 residues: CASSEAGSAGSDTGELFF. The CDR3 DNA reads as TGTGCCAGCAGTGAAGCGGGTTCGGCGGGGTCGGACACCGGGGAGCTGTTTTTT. The V and J genes are TRBV2 and TRBJ2-2; D might be TRBD2 (6 bases). The germline gives CDR1 SNHLY, CDR2 FYNNEI. This CDR3 is 18 amino acids long. Trimming took off 0 bases at V and 3 bases at J, with 17 bases between the two ends.

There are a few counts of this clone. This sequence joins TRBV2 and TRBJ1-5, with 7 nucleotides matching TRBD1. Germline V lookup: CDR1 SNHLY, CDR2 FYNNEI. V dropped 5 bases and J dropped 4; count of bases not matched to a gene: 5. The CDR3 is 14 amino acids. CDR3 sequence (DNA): TGTGCCAGCAGTCCGGGACAGAATAATCAGCCCCAGCATTTT. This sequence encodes CASSPGQNNQPQHF.

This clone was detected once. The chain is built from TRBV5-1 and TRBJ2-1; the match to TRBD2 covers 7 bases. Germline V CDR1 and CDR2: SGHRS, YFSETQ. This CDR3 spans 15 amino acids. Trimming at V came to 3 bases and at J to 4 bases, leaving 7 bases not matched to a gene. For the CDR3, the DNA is TGCGCCAGCAGCTCGACCCGGGGGGTATACAATGAGCAGTTCTTC. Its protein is CASSSTRGVYNEQFF.

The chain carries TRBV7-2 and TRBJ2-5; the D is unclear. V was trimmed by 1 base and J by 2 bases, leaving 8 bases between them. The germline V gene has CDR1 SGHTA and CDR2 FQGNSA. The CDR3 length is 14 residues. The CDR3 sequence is CASSLGGGQETQYF. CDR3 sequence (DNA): TGTGCCAGCAGCTTAGGAGGCGGACAAGAGACCCAGTACTTC.

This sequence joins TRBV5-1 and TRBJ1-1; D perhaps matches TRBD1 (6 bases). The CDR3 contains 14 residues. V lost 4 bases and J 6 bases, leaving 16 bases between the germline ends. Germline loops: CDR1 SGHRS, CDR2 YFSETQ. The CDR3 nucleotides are TGCGCCAGCAGCACGTCCAGGGGAAGGTCTGAAGCTTTCTTT. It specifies CASSTSRGRSEAFF.

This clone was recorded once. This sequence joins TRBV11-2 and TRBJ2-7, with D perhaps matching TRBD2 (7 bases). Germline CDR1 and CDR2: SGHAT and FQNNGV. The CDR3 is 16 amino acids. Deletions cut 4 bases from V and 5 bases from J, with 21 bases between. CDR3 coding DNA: TGTGCCAGCAGCTCCCGTTGGGGGGGCCTAATGAACGAGCAGTACTTC. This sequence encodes CASSSRWGGLMNEQYF.

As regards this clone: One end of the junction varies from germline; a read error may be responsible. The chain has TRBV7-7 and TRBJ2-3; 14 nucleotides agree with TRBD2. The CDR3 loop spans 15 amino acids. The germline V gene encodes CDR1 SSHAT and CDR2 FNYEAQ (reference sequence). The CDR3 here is CASSLGTSGGDTQYF. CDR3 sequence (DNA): TGTGCTAGCAGCTTGGGGACTAGCGGGGGAGATACGCAGTATTTT.